This T cell receptor (beta chain) was captured in a study of blood T cell repertoires in COVID-19. Study-wide context: PBMCs, B-cell-depleted T cells, or T cells provided the cDNA or gDNA that made up the material.

Authors' methods: Reference gene primers were amplified, and this amplification served to estimate nucleated cell counts. Profiling relied on immunoSEQ multiplex PCR, and the TCRdb table lists in-frame clones only, not all of them. Clone size and the V and J calls come from that table; the DNA yielded D and trimming. The top ten hold 8.9% of the sample, which has 130,000 or so clones, roughly 84% seen once. Patients from Seattle were sampled longitudinally, starting during active infection. This clonotype was obtained from a man aged 25 to 45 with COVID-19, enrolled during active disease. Sequencing used peripheral blood.

The CDR3 protein is CASGLVIAGGTDTQYF. CDR3 sequence (DNA): TGTGCTAGTGGTTTGGTAATAGCGGGAGGCACAGATACGCAGTATTTT. The genes are TRBV12-5 and TRBJ2-3; 9 nucleotides align to TRBD2. The CDR3 runs to 16 residues. V shed 0 bases, J shed 1 base, and the junction held 2 bases outside the gene matches. The germline CDR1 and CDR2 sequences are LGHNT and FRNRAP.